The entry below gives a single T cell receptor beta chain sequence along with its context. The data originate from a study of T cell changes during pregnancy in multiple sclerosis. Repertoires were generated with immunoSEQ multiplex PCR, while TCRdb's copy carries only in-frame clones and drops some. The sample lists fewer than 55,000 clones; over 80% were seen once. Germline CDR1 and CDR2: MRHNA and SNTAGT. The CDR3 covers 14 residues. Trimming took off 2 bases at V and 0 bases at J, with 2 bases between the two ends. The chain carries TRBV6-4 and TRBJ2-6; D is unresolved. Sequencing input: peripheral blood. The receptor's source is a female donor with multiple sclerosis, enrolled in a pregnancy study. Here the CDR3 DNA reads TGTGCCAGCAGTGACAACTCTGGGGCCAACGTCCTGACTTTC. Amino acids: CASSDNSGANVLTF.